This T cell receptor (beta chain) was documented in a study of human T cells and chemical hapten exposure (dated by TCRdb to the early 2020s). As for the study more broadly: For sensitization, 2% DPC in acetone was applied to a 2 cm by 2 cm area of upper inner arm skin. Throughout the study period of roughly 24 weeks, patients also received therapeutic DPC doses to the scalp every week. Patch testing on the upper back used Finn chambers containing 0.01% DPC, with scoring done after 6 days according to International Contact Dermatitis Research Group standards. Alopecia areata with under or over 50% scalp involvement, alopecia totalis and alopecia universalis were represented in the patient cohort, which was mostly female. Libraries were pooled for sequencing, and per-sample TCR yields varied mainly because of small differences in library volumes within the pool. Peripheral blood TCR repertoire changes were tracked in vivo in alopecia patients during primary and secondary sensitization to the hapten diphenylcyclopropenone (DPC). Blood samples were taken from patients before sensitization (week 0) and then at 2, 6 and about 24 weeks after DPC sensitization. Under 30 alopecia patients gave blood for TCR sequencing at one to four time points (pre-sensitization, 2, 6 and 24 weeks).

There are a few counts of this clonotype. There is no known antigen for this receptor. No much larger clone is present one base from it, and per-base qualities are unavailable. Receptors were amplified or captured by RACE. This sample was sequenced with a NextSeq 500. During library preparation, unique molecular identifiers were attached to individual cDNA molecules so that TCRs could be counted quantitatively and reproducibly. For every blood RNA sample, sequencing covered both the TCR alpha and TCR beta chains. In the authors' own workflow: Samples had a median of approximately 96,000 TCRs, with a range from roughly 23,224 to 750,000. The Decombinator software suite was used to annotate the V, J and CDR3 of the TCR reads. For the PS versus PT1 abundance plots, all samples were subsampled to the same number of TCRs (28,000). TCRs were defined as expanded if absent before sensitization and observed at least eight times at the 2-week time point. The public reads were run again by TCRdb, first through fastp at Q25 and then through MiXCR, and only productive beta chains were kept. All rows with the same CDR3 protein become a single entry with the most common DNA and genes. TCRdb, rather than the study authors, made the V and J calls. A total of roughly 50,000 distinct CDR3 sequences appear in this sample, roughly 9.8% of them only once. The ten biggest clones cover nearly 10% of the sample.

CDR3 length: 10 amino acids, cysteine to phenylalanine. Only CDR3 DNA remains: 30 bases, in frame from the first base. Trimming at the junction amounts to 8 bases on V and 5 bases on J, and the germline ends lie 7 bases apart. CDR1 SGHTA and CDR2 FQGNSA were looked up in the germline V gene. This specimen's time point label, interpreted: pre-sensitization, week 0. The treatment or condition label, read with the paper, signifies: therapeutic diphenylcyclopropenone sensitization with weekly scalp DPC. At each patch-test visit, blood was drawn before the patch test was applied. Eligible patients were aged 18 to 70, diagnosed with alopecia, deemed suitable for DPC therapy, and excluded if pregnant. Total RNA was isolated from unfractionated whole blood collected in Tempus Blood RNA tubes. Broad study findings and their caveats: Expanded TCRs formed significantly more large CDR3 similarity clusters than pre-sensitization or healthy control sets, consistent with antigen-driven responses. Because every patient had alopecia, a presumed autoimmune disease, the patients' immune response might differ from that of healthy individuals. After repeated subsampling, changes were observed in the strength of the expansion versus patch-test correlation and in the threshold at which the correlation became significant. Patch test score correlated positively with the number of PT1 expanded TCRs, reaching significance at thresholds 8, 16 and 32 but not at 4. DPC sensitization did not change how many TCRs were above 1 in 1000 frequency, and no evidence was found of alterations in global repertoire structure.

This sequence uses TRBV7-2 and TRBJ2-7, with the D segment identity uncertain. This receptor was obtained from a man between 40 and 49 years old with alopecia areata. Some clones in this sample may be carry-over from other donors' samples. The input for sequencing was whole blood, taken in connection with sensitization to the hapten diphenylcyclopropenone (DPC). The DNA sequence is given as TGTGCCAGCGGGTGGGACGAGCAGTACTTC. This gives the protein CASGWDEQYF.